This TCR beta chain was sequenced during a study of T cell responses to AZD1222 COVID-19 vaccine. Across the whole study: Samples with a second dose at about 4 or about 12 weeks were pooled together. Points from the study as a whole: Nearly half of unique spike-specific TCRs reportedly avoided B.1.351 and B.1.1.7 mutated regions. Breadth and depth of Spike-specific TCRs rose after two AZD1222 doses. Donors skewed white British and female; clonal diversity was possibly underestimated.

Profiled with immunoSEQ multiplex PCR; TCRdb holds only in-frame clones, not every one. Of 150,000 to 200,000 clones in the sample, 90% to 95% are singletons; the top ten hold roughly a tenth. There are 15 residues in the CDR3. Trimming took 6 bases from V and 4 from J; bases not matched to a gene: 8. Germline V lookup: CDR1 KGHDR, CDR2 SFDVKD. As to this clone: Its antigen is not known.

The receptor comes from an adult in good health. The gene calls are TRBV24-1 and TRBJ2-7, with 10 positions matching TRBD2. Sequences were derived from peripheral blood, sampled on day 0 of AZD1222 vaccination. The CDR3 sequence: CATSSRTSGKYEQYF. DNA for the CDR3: TGTGCCACCAGTTCTAGAACTAGCGGGAAGTACGAGCAGTACTTC.